Below are 21 T cell receptor beta chains sequenced from a single sample in a study of blood T cell repertoires in COVID-19. TCRdb's copy holds only in-frame clones and misses some; the assay was immunoSEQ multiplex PCR. The sample has 150,000 to 180,000 clones, roughly four fifths seen once; the top ten hold 3.5% to 4.5%. Material: peripheral blood. Every receptor here comes from a woman of 80 years or more with acute or convalescent COVID-19.

This chain joins TRBV19 and TRBJ1-2; 10 nucleotides align to TRBD1. CDR1 is LNHDA, CDR2 SQIVND, per germline (reference sequence). CDR3 length: 17 amino acids. Losses at the gene ends were 5 bases for V and 4 bases for J; bases not matched to a gene: 13. The CDR3: CASSLPGTGVTGYGYTF. The CDR3, as DNA: TGTGCCAGTAGTCTTCCCGGGACAGGGGTCACTGGCTATGGCTACACCTTC.

The CDR3 loop is CASSPPPQSYARGADTQYF. In DNA, the CDR3 is TGTGCCAGCTCACCACCTCCACAGAGCTACGCCAGGGGAGCAGATACGCAGTATTTT. The rearrangement joins TRBV18 to TRBJ2-3; TRBD1 might be the D (6 bases). Trimming shortened V by 0 bases and J by 4 bases, and 23 bases separated the two germline ends. CDR3 length: 19 amino acids. Germline V lookup: CDR1 KGHSH, CDR2 LQKENI.

V gene TRBV7-8 combines with J gene TRBJ2-1, with 9 bases matching TRBD2. CDR3 length: 18 amino acids. From germline, CDR1 is SGHVS and CDR2 FQNEAQ. After removal of 2 bases from V and 4 bases from J, the junction contained 12 bases not matched to a gene. CDR3 sequence reads: CASSLNPVVTSGYNEQFF. CDR3 coding DNA: TGTGCCAGCAGCTTAAACCCTGTCGTGACTAGCGGTTACAATGAGCAGTTCTTC.

This clone was counted ten times or more. The V call is TRBV5-1, the J call TRBJ1-1; TRBD1 aligns across 8 bases. This CDR3 comprises 14 residues. J gave up 4 bases and V 4 bases, and 6 bases lay outside the gene matches. CDR1 and CDR2 from the germline V gene are SGHRS and YFSETQ. The CDR3 DNA follows: TGCGCCAGCAGCGGACAGGGACTTGGCACTGAAGCTTTCTTT. Translated, it gives CASSGQGLGTEAFF.

This clone was counted only a few times. The chain carries TRBV5-1 and TRBJ2-2; the match to TRBD1 covers 11 bases. Germline values: CDR1 SGHRS, CDR2 YFSETQ. The CDR3 extends over 16 amino acids. J lost 6 bases, V lost 0 bases, and 4 bases had no gene match. The CDR3 bases are TGCGCCAGCAGCTTGGTTGGGACAGGGGGACCCGGGGAGCTGTTTTTT. It is translated as CASSLVGTGGPGELFF.

This clone was detected only a few times. The V gene is TRBV3-1 (or the pseudogene TRBV3-2), the J gene TRBJ1-2; 8 bases are shared with TRBD1. Germline CDR1 is LGHDT and CDR2 is YNNKEL (reference sequence). This CDR3 is built from 15 residues. V gave up 3 bases and J gave up 8 bases; unmatched junction bases: 11. The CDR3 sequence is CASSQAPGGSLGYTF. The CDR3 DNA follows: TGTGCCAGCAGCCAGGCCCCAGGGGGCAGCTTGGGCTACACCTTC.

This chain connects TRBV19 to TRBJ2-1; D is unclear. The CDR3 is 12 amino acids. The germline V and J ends were trimmed by 10 bases and 8 bases, with 15 bases remaining between them. CDR1 is LNHDA and CDR2 is SQIVND in the germline V gene (reference sequence). As DNA, the CDR3 is TGTGCCACGTCTGTGGCCGAAGATGAGCAGTTCTTC. Translated, it gives CATSVAEDEQFF.

The chain has TRBV7-2 and TRBJ2-5, with 11 bases that match TRBD1. The CDR3 covers 17 residues. The germline V gene encodes CDR1 SGHTA and CDR2 FQGNSA. The J segment lost 4 bases and the V segment lost 2 bases, leaving 9 bases of the junction unmatched. Here the CDR3 reads CASSLSIGTGGRETQYF. The CDR3, as DNA: TGTGCCAGCAGCTTATCAATCGGGACAGGGGGGAGAGAGACCCAGTACTTC.

This chain links TRBV6-5 with TRBJ1-1; a possible D gene is TRBD1 (5 bases). In germline, CDR1 is MNHEY, CDR2 SVGAGI. V gave up 5 bases and J gave up 0 bases, with 10 bases separating them. This CDR3 region has 14 residues. In nucleotides, the CDR3 is TGTGCCAGCAGTAAGACAGATATGAACACTGAAGCTTTCTTT. Translating it yields CASSKTDMNTEAFF.

Only one count was recorded for this clone. The rearrangement joins TRBV6-5 to TRBJ1-5, with D unresolved. Trimming stripped 0 bases from V and 4 bases from J, with 4 bases between. Per the germline V gene, CDR1 is MNHEY and CDR2 is SVGAGI. The CDR3 is 13 residues long. DNA for the CDR3: TGTGCCAGCAGTTACTCCCCGAATCAGCCCCAGCATTTT. Residues: CASSYSPNQPQHF.

The chain combines TRBV5-6 with TRBJ2-7; 8 bases are a match to TRBD1. Trimming cost V 1 base and J 3 bases; bases outside gene matches: 9. Germline CDR1 SGHDT, CDR2 YYEEEE. The CDR3 runs 16 residues. The CDR3 DNA follows: TGTGCCAGCAGCTTGCCTCCGGGACAGGATTACTACGAGCAGTACTTC. As protein: CASSLPPGQDYYEQYF.

The gene calls are TRBV4-3 and TRBJ2-3, with 13 nucleotides matching TRBD2. CDR3 size: 18 residues. Germline V CDR1 and CDR2: LGHNA, YSLEER. V lost 2 bases and J lost 1; bases outside the gene matches: 6. DNA for the CDR3: TGCGCCAGCAGCCAAACTAGCGGGGGGGCCTCGGGCACAGATACGCAGTATTTT. The encoded protein is CASSQTSGGASGTDTQYF.

J is TRBJ1-1 and V is TRBV5-4; D is ambiguous. V was pared by 3 bases and J by 3 bases, with 6 bases between. This CDR3 spans 12 amino acids. The germline CDR1 and CDR2 sequences are SGHNT and YYREEE (reference sequence). CDR3 sequence (DNA): TGTGCCAGCAGCTCTCAGGACACTGAAGCTTTCTTT. The encoded protein is CASSSQDTEAFF.

CDR3 residues: CASSYDTEAFF. The CDR3 DNA sequence: TGTGCCAGCAGTTATGACACTGAAGCTTTCTTT. The chain links TRBV5-6 to TRBJ1-1; no clear D gene. This CDR3 region has 11 residues. V was trimmed by 5 bases and J by 3 bases, leaving 5 bases between them. CDR1 and CDR2 (germline): SGHDT, YYEEEE.

This chain uses TRBV19 with TRBJ1-2; tentative D call: TRBD1 (6 bases). CDR3 size: 16 residues. The V end lost 3 bases, the J end lost 4 bases, and 18 bases lay between the germline ends. Germline loops: CDR1 LNHDA, CDR2 SQIVND (reference sequence). The CDR3 reads CASSIPDSTGFYGYTF. The CDR3 DNA reads as TGTGCCAGTAGTATTCCCGACAGTACAGGGTTCTATGGCTACACCTTC.

The V gene is TRBV20-1, the J gene TRBJ1-1; D not resolved. V was shortened by 5 bases and J by 7 bases, with 11 bases between the two germline ends. The CDR3 loop spans 11 amino acids. Germline V gene data show CDR1 as DFQATT and CDR2 as SNEGSKA (reference sequence). The CDR3 nucleotides are TGCAGTGCTGATACACGAAATGAAGCTTTCTTT. Protein product: CSADTRNEAFF.

The chain links TRBV11-2 to TRBJ1-6, with a tentative D call TRBD1 (5 bases). The germline V and J ends were trimmed by 6 bases and 7 bases, with 13 bases remaining between them. Per the germline V gene, CDR1 is SGHAT and CDR2 is FQNNGV. The CDR3 has 14 residues. The CDR3 DNA reads as TGTGCCAGCAGTCTACTGAGACAGAATTCACCCCTCCACTTT. Protein sequence: CASSLLRQNSPLHF.

The V call is TRBV12-3 or TRBV12-4, the J call TRBJ2-1; D is undetermined. The CDR3 extends over 12 amino acids. V lost 2 bases and J lost 8, with 7 bases in between. CDR3 residues: CASSLSIDEQFF. In DNA, the CDR3 is TGTGCCAGCAGTTTAAGTATAGATGAGCAGTTCTTC.

This clone appeared once. This chain uses TRBV6-1 with TRBJ1-1; D is undetermined. The CDR3 consists of 15 residues. Germline loops: CDR1 MNHNS, CDR2 SASEGT. The V gene lost 5 bases and the J gene lost 1 base, with 14 bases spanning the gap. The CDR3 region has the DNA TGTGCCAGCAGTCGCCCGATACTAGGGAACACTGAAGCTTTCTTT. This gives the protein CASSRPILGNTEAFF.

The rearrangement joins TRBV5-1 to TRBJ2-5; TRBD2 might be the D (6 bases). Trimming took off 4 bases at V and 2 bases at J, with 9 bases between the two ends. CDR3 length equals 13 residues. Germline CDR1 is SGHRS and CDR2 is YFSETQ. The CDR3 spells CASSPEGQETQYF. The CDR3 DNA reads as TGCGCCAGCAGCCCGGAGGGGCAAGAGACCCAGTACTTC.

The rearrangement uses TRBV19 and TRBJ2-1, with 12 bases identical to TRBD2. CDR3 length: 15 amino acids. Germline V gene data show CDR1 as LNHDA and CDR2 as SQIVND (reference sequence). With V trimmed by 1 base and J by 8 bases, 3 bases remained unmatched. CDR3 sequence (DNA): TGTGCCAGTAGTATAGCCGCTAGCGGGGGGGATGAGCAGTTCTTC. Translation gives CASSIAASGGDEQFF.